This note documents a single T cell receptor beta chain sequence. V gave up 2 bases and J gave up 6 bases, with 8 bases separating them. Germline lookup yields CDR1 LNHDA and CDR2 SQIVND (reference sequence). This CDR3 is built from 13 residues. This record belongs to a study of blood T cell repertoires in COVID-19. Everyone who took part was roughly 18 to 89 years old, and they came from about two dozen US areas. Participants reported their clinical history, and cohort assignment relied on those reports. Data came from immunoSEQ multiplex PCR; TCRdb stores just in-frame clones and leaves some out. This table holds about 250,000 clones, 86% found once.

The J gene is TRBJ1-5, the V gene TRBV19, with D hard to call. Sample: PBMCs or T cells enriched from blood (not recorded which). The sequence derives from a man aged 35 to 55 who had recovered from COVID-19. CDR3 coding DNA: TGTGCCAGTAGTATAACTATGGCTCAGCCCCAGCATTTT. Its protein product is CASSITMAQPQHF.